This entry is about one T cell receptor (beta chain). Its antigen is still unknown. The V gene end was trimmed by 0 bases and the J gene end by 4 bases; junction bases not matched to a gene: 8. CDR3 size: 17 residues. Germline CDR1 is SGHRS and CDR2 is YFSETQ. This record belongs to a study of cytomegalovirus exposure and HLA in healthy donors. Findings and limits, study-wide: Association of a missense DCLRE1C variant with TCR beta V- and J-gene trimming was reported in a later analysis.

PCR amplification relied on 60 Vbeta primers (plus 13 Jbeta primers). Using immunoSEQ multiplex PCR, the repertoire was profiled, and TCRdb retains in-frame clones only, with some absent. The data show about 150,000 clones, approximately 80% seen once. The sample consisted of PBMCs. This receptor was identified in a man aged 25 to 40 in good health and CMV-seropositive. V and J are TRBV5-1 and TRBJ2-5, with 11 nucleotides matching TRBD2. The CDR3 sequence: CASSLARLAGGRETQYF. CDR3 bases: TGCGCCAGCAGCTTGGCCCGGCTAGCGGGAGGAAGAGAGACCCAGTACTTC.